What follows is one T cell receptor beta chain and its context. The assay was immunoSEQ multiplex PCR, and TCRdb's table has in-frame clones only and misses some. Here the sample spans 70,000 to 80,000 clones, approximately 86% being singletons. Autoimmune disease history or systemic immunosuppression led to patient exclusion. The data were obtained in a study of OX40 agonist ivuxolimab in advanced cancers. Study as a whole: A history of anti-PD-1, anti-PD-L1 or anti-CTLA-4 therapy was acceptable, and over 35% had some. Three partial responders included one hepatocellular carcinoma patient and two cutaneous melanoma patients.

CDR3 length equals 15 residues. Germline-derived CDR1 and CDR2 are MDHEN and SYDVKM. The V and J ends lost 6 bases and 4 bases, in that order; junction bases with no gene match: 8. The rearrangement links TRBV28 to TRBJ1-4, with 7 bases fitting TRBD1. The sequence was obtained from an adult with an advanced solid tumor such as melanoma, head and neck, liver or kidney cancer. Sequenced here: CD4+ or CD8+ T cells sorted from blood, sampled in a trial of the OX40 agonist ivuxolimab. The CDR3 sequence is CASRHNDRVNEKLFF. The CDR3 DNA follows: TGTGCCAGCAGACACAATGACAGGGTTAATGAAAAACTGTTTTTT.